Listed below are T cell receptor beta chains from one sample, sequenced in a study of blood T cell repertoires in COVID-19. Clones were read by immunoSEQ multiplex PCR, and TCRdb kept only the in-frame ones, dropping some. Among 200,000 to 250,000 clones listed, 88% were seen once. What was sequenced was PBMCs or T cells enriched from blood (not recorded which). The receptors originated from a woman aged 25-40 years who had been exposed to COVID-19. CDR3s include the opening cysteine and the closing phenylalanine or tryptophan. Each record gives: clone size, J gene, V gene, D gene, CDR3 DNA, CDR3 protein. D genes are given only for firm matches. Clone size is given for some rows only: seen once, a few or many times, or a class if the clone is expanded.

>-|TRBJ1-2|TRBV12-3/TRBV12-4|-
TGTGCCAGCAGCCTCCCGGGTGGCTACACCTTC
CASSLPGGYTF
>-|TRBJ1-2|TRBV14|TRBD1
TGTGCCAGCAGCCAAACTCGGACAGGGGACATCTCTAACTATGGCTACACCTTC
CASSQTRTGDISNYGYTF
>-|TRBJ2-3|TRBV6-5|TRBD2
TGTGCCAGCAGTTACGGTCTAGCGGGAGGTTCGGATACGCAGTATTTT
CASSYGLAGGSDTQYF
>-|TRBJ1-5|TRBV19|TRBD1
TGTGCCAGTAGTATACAGGGGGCGCGGCAGCCCCAGCATTTT
CASSIQGARQPQHF
>-|TRBJ1-5|TRBV28|TRBD1
TGTGCCAGCAGTCCCCGGACAGGGGGCTGGAGCAATCAGCCCCAGCATTTT
CASSPRTGGWSNQPQHF
>-|TRBJ2-7|TRBV29-1|TRBD1
TGCAGCGTTGGACAGGGTACCCACGAGCAGTACTTC
CSVGQGTHEQYF
>once|TRBJ1-4|TRBV13|-
TGTGCCAGCAGCTTTGGCACTAATGAAAAACTGTTTTTT
CASSFGTNEKLFF
>few|TRBJ2-2|TRBV5-1|-
TGCGCCAGCAGCCCCACTAGCGGGGAGCTGTTTTTT
CASSPTSGELFF
>-|TRBJ2-5|TRBV2|-
TGTGCCAGCAGTGTTACTATTCAAGAGACCCAGTACTTC
CASSVTIQETQYF
>-|TRBJ1-6|TRBV18|-
TGTGCCAGCTCACCAAAAGTCGCCAGCTCCTATAATTCACCCCTCCACTTT
CASSPKVASSYNSPLHF
>-|TRBJ2-1|TRBV28|TRBD1
TGTGCCATCTCAACCACCGGGACAGGGTCCAATGAGCAGTTCTTC
CAISTTGTGSNEQFF
>once|TRBJ2-1|TRBV5-4|TRBD1
TGTGCCAGCAGCTTACCGGGACAGGGCTTCAATGAGCAGTTCTTC
CASSLPGQGFNEQFF
>-|TRBJ2-7|TRBV11-2|-
TGTGCCAGCAGCTTAGAGGGGACTCGAAGCTCCTACGAGCAGTACTTC
CASSLEGTRSSYEQYF
>-|TRBJ2-3|TRBV20-1|-
TGCAGTGCTAGTCCGGGGACAGATACGCAGTATTTT
CSASPGTDTQYF
>-|TRBJ2-3|TRBV7-9|-
TGTGCCAGCAGCTACTCTAGCACAGATACGCAGTATTTT
CASSYSSTDTQYF
>-|TRBJ2-7|TRBV5-4|TRBD2
TGTGCCAGCAGCACACAAGGACTAGCGGGAGGGCCCTCGGTACTCTTC
CASSTQGLAGGPSVLF
>many|TRBJ1-2|TRBV11-2|TRBD1
TGTGCCAGCAGCCTCAGACAGGGGCCTAACTATGGCTACACCTTC
CASSLRQGPNYGYTF
>-|TRBJ2-7|TRBV11-2|TRBD2
TGTGCCAGCAGCGTAAGACCGGGACTAGCGGGAGGGATCTCCTACGAGCAGTACTTC
CASSVRPGLAGGISYEQYF
>-|TRBJ2-2|TRBV5-1|-
TGCGCCAGCAGCTTGAAAGGGGTCGCCGGGGAGCTGTTTTTT
CASSLKGVAGELFF
>-|TRBJ2-1|TRBV23-1|TRBD2
TGCGCCAGCAGTCAATCGGAAATAGCGGGAGGATATGAGCAGTTCTTC
CASSQSEIAGGYEQFF
>-|TRBJ1-5|TRBV10-3|-
TGTGCCATCAGTGAGGGGCAGGATAGCAATCAGCCCCAGCATTTT
CAISEGQDSNQPQHF
>few|TRBJ2-7|TRBV2|-
TGTGCCAGCAGTGAAACGGGAGAGCAGTACTTC
CASSETGEQYF
>-|TRBJ2-7|TRBV29-1|-
TGCAGCGTTGCGCTTGCGGGATACGAGCAGTACTTC
CSVALAGYEQYF
>-|TRBJ2-7|TRBV7-9|TRBD1
TGTGCCAGTGGTCCCGGGACAGGGTACGAGCAGTACTTC
CASGPGTGYEQYF
>-|TRBJ2-5|TRBV2|TRBD1
TGTGCCAGCAGTGGTGGGGGCAGGGGGCAAGAGACCCAGTACTTC
CASSGGGRGQETQYF
>-|TRBJ1-5|TRBV27|-
TGTGCCAGCAGTTCCCAAACGGGGGTGTTCAACCAGCCCCAGCATTTT
CASSSQTGVFNQPQHF
>-|TRBJ1-4|TRBV30|TRBD1
TGTGCCTGGAGTCGAGGACAGGGGAGTGAAAAACTGTTTTTT
CAWSRGQGSEKLFF
>-|TRBJ2-5|TRBV7-9|-
TGTGCCAGCAGCTTAGTAGGGGTCACGGAGACCCAGTACTTC
CASSLVGVTETQYF
>few|TRBJ2-7|TRBV7-6|TRBD2
TGTGCCAGCAGCCCCTTAACTAGCGGGGGCTTCGGGACTTACGAGCAGTACTTC
CASSPLTSGGFGTYEQYF
>once|TRBJ2-3|TRBV7-9|-
TGTGCCAGCAGCTTAGGGTACTCAGATACGCAGTATTTT
CASSLGYSDTQYF
>-|TRBJ2-7|TRBV13|TRBD1
TGTGCCAGCAGCTCTTCCGGGACAGGGGTTTACGAGCAGTACTTC
CASSSSGTGVYEQYF
>-|TRBJ1-2|TRBV7-9|-
TGTGCCAGCAGCCATTCCCGATCCGAACTTTATGGCTACACCTTC
CASSHSRSELYGYTF
>once|TRBJ2-7|TRBV30|TRBD2
TGTGCCTGGAGTGTACGTTGGCTAGCGGGAGAGAGATGGTCCTACGAGCAGTACTTC
CAWSVRWLAGERWSYEQYF
>-|TRBJ1-5|TRBV10-3|TRBD1
TGTGCCACGGATCCGGGACAGGGAGGCAATCAGCCCCAGCATTTT
CATDPGQGGNQPQHF